The clone carrying this T cell receptor (beta chain) was seen more than once but under ten times. The PCR employed 60 Vbeta primers together with 13 Jbeta primers. TCRdb's table, derived via immunoSEQ multiplex PCR, lists solely in-frame clones and lacks some. The data contain 180,000 or so clones, more than 80% of them singletons. CDR3 length: 14 residues. With 7 bases removed from V and 4 bases from J, the gap between germline ends came to 17 bases. The germline CDR1 and CDR2 sequences are SGHRS and YFSETQ. The data were obtained in a study of cytomegalovirus exposure and HLA in healthy donors. The rearrangement uses TRBV5-1 and TRBJ1-2, with no clear D. The sample was PBMCs. The clonotype comes from a woman younger than 35 in good health and CMV-seropositive. Here the CDR3 DNA reads TGCGCCAGCTCTCCGGGAAGCCTCCTCTATGGCTACACCTTC. This translates into CASSPGSLLYGYTF.